This T cell receptor beta chain was found in a study of blood T cells in healthy people across ages. General study points: Naive CD4+ cells and diversity were both higher in long-lived donors than in aged donors. Not knowing donor CMV status may have confounded expanded clonotype changes.

PCR was performed a second time for about 7 to 12 cycles using a sample-barcoded 5' primer and a J-beta primer mix. Tagging of each cDNA molecule was performed by a template-switch adaptor with 12 random nucleotides. Via MiXCR, TCRdb re-called the 5' RACE reads, giving one row per CDR3 protein. This table has 550,000 to 650,000 distinct CDR3 sequences, around 31% appearing once. The CDR3 is 13 residues long. V was trimmed by 7 bases and J by 2 bases, leaving 11 bases between them. Points on this clonotype: The antigen is unknown.

Healthy Russian Caucasian donors spanned ages about 6 to 95 years. Sequencing was carried out using blood. The receptor's source is a woman at least 80 years old in good health. The chain is built from TRBV12-3 or TRBV12-4 and TRBJ1-2; D unresolved. CDR3 bases: TGTGCCAGCACCCTTCGGGAGAACTATGGCTACACCTTC. The encoded protein is CASTLRENYGYTF.